This T cell receptor beta chain was identified during a study of control samples from healthy donors and cancer patients. Per germline, CDR1 LNHDA and CDR2 SQIVND (reference sequence). This CDR3 has 16 residues. Between the trimmed V and J ends, which lost 3 bases and 0 bases, there was a span of 12 bases. The assay was immunoSEQ multiplex PCR, and TCRdb's table has in-frame clones only and misses some. The data contain about 190,000 clones, about 89% of them singletons. This rearrangement joins TRBV19 to TRBJ1-3, with D possibly being TRBD1 (5 bases). Material for sequencing was blood. The clonotype was recovered from a young man in good health. The CDR3 coding sequence is TGTGCCAGTAGTATTAGACAGCCATTCTCTGGAAACACCATATATTTT. This sequence encodes CASSIRQPFSGNTIYF.